One and the same sample provided the 30 T cell receptor beta chains below, sequenced in a study of T cell responses to AZD1222 COVID-19 vaccine (dated by TCRdb to the early 2020s). What this sample's time point label stands for: about 28 days (+/-7) after the second vaccine dose. Libraries were made using the immunoSEQ multiplex PCR assay. This immuneACCESS table, as held by TCRdb, lists in-frame sequences with V and J called but not all clones. Of the missing ones, under half trace to an unresolved V gene in checked studies; the others have no known cause. The sample has approximately 170,000 clones on record, 80% to 90% of them singletons. The top ten constitute approximately 10% of the sample. The sequences come from peripheral blood, collected 28 days after the second AZD1222 dose. These receptors all come from an adult who received the AZD1222 COVID-19 vaccine.

This chain joins TRBV6-5 and TRBJ1-1; TRBD1 matches 9 bases. V gave up 6 bases and J gave up 4 bases; unmatched junction bases: 6. Germline V gene data show CDR1 as MNHEY and CDR2 as SVGAGI. CDR3 size: 14 residues. The CDR3 protein is CASRPLDRGTEAFF. CDR3 DNA: TGTGCCAGCAGACCACTGGACAGGGGCACTGAAGCTTTCTTT.

A few counts support this clone. The J gene is TRBJ1-2, the V gene TRBV12-3 or TRBV12-4; D is undetermined. The germline V and J ends were trimmed by 5 bases and 6 bases, with 13 bases remaining between them. The CDR3 spans 13 residues. The CDR3 coding sequence is TGTGCCAGCAGTGAACCGAGGTCCCATGGCTACACCTTC. Translated: CASSEPRSHGYTF.

V and J are TRBV19 and TRBJ1-6; possibly TRBD1 for D (6 bases). V was shortened by 6 bases and J by 8 bases, with 17 bases between the two germline ends. The CDR3 extends over 15 amino acids. Germline-derived CDR1 and CDR2 are LNHDA and SQIVND (reference sequence). The CDR3 region has the DNA TGTGCCAGTAGGTCCCCTCGGGGGCTCTATTCACCCCTCCACTTT. Translating it yields CASRSPRGLYSPLHF.

The chain employs TRBV18 and TRBJ2-5; 7 positions agree with TRBD1. This CDR3 is built from 14 residues. With 4 bases clipped from V and 4 bases from J, the junction kept 6 bases outside the gene matches. Per germline, CDR1 KGHSH and CDR2 LQKENI. In DNA, the CDR3 is TGTGCCAGCTCACTGACAGGGATGGGAGAGACCCAGTACTTC. Its protein product is CASSLTGMGETQYF.

The chain is built from TRBV19 and TRBJ2-4; 11 nucleotides align to TRBD2. There are 16 residues in the CDR3. V was clipped by 4 bases and J by 8 bases; unmatched bases: 10. In germline, CDR1 is LNHDA, CDR2 SQIVND (reference sequence). The CDR3 sequence is CASSREVAGGLDIQYF. CDR3 coding DNA: TGTGCCAGTAGTAGAGAAGTAGCGGGGGGGCTGGACATTCAGTACTTC. The full variable domain, rest sourced from reference TRBV19 and TRBJ2-4, is DGGITQSPKYLFRKEGQNVTLSCEQNLNHDAMYWYRQDPGQGLRLIYYSQIVNDFQKGDIAEGYSVSREKKESFPLTVTSAQKNPTAFYLCASSREVAGGLDIQYFGAGTRLSVL.

V and J are TRBV6-5 and TRBJ2-7; the D is unclear. Trimming shortened V by 5 bases and J by 1 base, and 9 bases separated the two germline ends. Germline lookup yields CDR1 MNHEY and CDR2 SVGAGI. This CDR3 is built from 13 residues. CDR3 region: CASSRQHSYEQYF. The CDR3 region has the DNA TGTGCCAGCAGTAGGCAACATTCCTACGAGCAGTACTTC.

This clone was detected only once. This chain joins TRBV10-2 and TRBJ2-1; 8 bases fit TRBD2. Germline V gives CDR1 WSHSY, CDR2 SAAADI. Trimming cost V 10 bases and J 0 bases; bases outside gene matches: 17. This CDR3 has 18 residues. The CDR3 sequence: CATREASGSVSSYNEQFF. The DNA of the CDR3 is TGCGCCACCCGAGAGGCTAGCGGGTCCGTAAGCTCCTACAATGAGCAGTTCTTC.

This clone appeared a single time. This chain joins TRBV5-6 and TRBJ2-2; 9 positions match TRBD1. CDR3 length equals 15 residues. With 0 bases clipped from V and 7 bases from J, the junction kept 4 bases outside the gene matches. From germline, CDR1 is SGHDT and CDR2 YYEEEE. The CDR3 bases are TGTGCCAGCAGCTTGGACAGGGGGCAAGTCGGGGAGCTGTTTTTT. Its protein product is CASSLDRGQVGELFF.

This clone was counted a few times. CDR3 in amino acids: CATKSVGNEQFF. CDR3 sequence (DNA): TGTGCCACCAAAAGCGTCGGCAATGAGCAGTTCTTC. J is TRBJ2-1 and V is TRBV24-1; D ambiguous. The CDR3 extends over 12 amino acids. CDR1 is KGHDR and CDR2 is SFDVKD in the germline V gene. The V gene lost 8 bases and the J gene lost 6 bases, with 10 bases spanning the gap.

The chain is built from TRBV7-2 and TRBJ2-2, with a weak D call TRBD1 (5 bases). The germline V gene has CDR1 SGHTA and CDR2 FQGNSA. V was cut by 5 bases and J by 6 bases, with 10 bases left in between. The CDR3 is made up of 13 amino acids. CDR3 amino acids: CASSREQAGELFF. The CDR3 DNA is TGTGCCAGCAGCAGAGAACAGGCCGGGGAGCTGTTTTTT.

The rearrangement uses TRBV4-2 and TRBJ2-3, with 12 bases that match TRBD2. CDR3 length equals 17 residues. Germline CDR1 and CDR2: LGHNA and YNFKEQ. V lost 4 bases and J lost 5; bases outside the gene matches: 10. CDR3 in DNA: TGTGCCAGCAGCCGGCTAGCGGGGGGGCTCTCGATAGATACGCAGTATTTT. This sequence encodes CASSRLAGGLSIDTQYF.

The rearrangement uses TRBV30 and TRBJ1-4; 7 bases agree with TRBD1. From germline, CDR1 is GTSNPN and CDR2 SVGIG (reference sequence). The CDR3 loop spans 15 amino acids. With V trimmed by 2 bases and J by 4 bases, 7 bases remained unmatched. For the CDR3, the DNA is TGTGCCTGGAGTATAACGACAGGGAATAATGAAAAACTGTTTTTT. Protein sequence: CAWSITTGNNEKLFF.

The V gene is TRBV9, the J gene TRBJ2-1, with unresolved D. The germline V and J ends were trimmed by 0 bases and 1 base, with 8 bases remaining between them. This CDR3 contains 15 residues. Germline CDR1 is SGDLS and CDR2 is YYNGEE. The CDR3: CASSVVSGSYNEQFF. The CDR3 bases are TGTGCCAGCAGCGTAGTAAGTGGGTCCTACAATGAGCAGTTCTTC. Using reference TRBV9 and TRBJ2-1 for the parts outside the CDR3, the full variable domain is DSGVTQTPKHLITATGQRVTLRCSPRSGDLSVYWYQQSLDQGLQFLIQYYNGEERAKGNILERFSAQQFPDLHSELNLSSLELGDSALYFCASSVVSGSYNEQFFGPGTRLTVL.

The chain employs TRBV11-2 and TRBJ1-1; D gene ambiguous. Germline CDR1 is SGHAT and CDR2 is FQNNGV. The CDR3 contains 15 residues. V gave up 5 bases and J gave up 4 bases, with 17 bases separating them. The CDR3 reads CASSIKGSRRTEAFF. The CDR3 nucleotides read TGTGCCAGCAGCATAAAAGGGTCCAGGCGCACTGAAGCTTTCTTT.

V usage is TRBV11-2 and J usage is TRBJ2-5; 8 bases line up with TRBD1. The germline CDR1 and CDR2 sequences are SGHAT and FQNNGV. The V gene end was trimmed by 5 bases and the J gene end by 3 bases; junction bases not matched to a gene: 8. The CDR3 covers 15 residues. CDR3 region: CASSPGQGRKETQYF. The CDR3 coding sequence is TGTGCCAGCAGCCCAGGACAGGGTAGGAAAGAGACCCAGTACTTC. Combining the CDR3 with reference TRBV11-2 and TRBJ2-5 gives the whole variable domain EAGVAQSPRYKIIEKRQSVAFWCNPISGHATLYWYQQILGQGPKLLIQFQNNGVVDDSQLPKDRFSAERLKGVDSTLKIQPAKLEDSAVYLCASSPGQGRKETQYFGPGTRLLVL.

As for this clone: Within the sample, other DNA sequences also encode this same CDR3. The chain links TRBV2 to TRBJ2-3; 11 nucleotides line up with TRBD2. The CDR3 consists of 15 residues. Germline CDR1 SNHLY, CDR2 FYNNEI. With V trimmed by 4 bases and J by 5 bases, 5 bases remained unmatched. The CDR3 spells CASSALAGGRDTQYF. DNA of the CDR3: TGTGCCAGCAGTGCGCTAGCGGGGGGAAGAGATACGCAGTATTTT. Full variable domain (missing parts from reference TRBV2 and TRBJ2-3): EPEVTQTPSHQVTQMGQEVILRCVPISNHLYFYWYRQILGQKVEFLVSFYNNEISEKSEIFDDQFSVERPDGSNFTLKIRSTKLEDSAMYFCASSALAGGRDTQYFGPGTRLTVL.

V and J are TRBV9 and TRBJ2-3; the match to TRBD2 covers 8 bases. The J segment lost 7 bases and the V segment lost 0 bases, leaving 7 bases of the junction unmatched. The CDR3 totals 15 residues. From germline, CDR1 is SGDLS and CDR2 YYNGEE. DNA for the CDR3: TGTGCCAGCAGCGTAGCGGGGGGGGAGGAGTATACGCAGTATTTT. It is translated as CASSVAGGEEYTQYF.

This chain uses TRBV6-4 with TRBJ1-2, with TRBD1 as a possible D gene (5 bases). Germline V lookup: CDR1 MRHNA, CDR2 SNTAGT. There are 16 residues in the CDR3. V gave up 2 bases and J gave up 5 bases, with 18 bases separating them. The CDR3 DNA follows: TGTGCCAGCAGTGACGGGAACCGGGGGGTAGGGTATGGCTACACCTTC. Translating it yields CASSDGNRGVGYGYTF.

The V gene is TRBV19, the J gene TRBJ1-4; unclear D gene. This CDR3 is 16 amino acids long. Germline CDR1 is LNHDA and CDR2 is SQIVND (reference sequence). The germline V and J ends were trimmed by 3 bases and 0 bases, with 11 bases remaining between them. CDR3 nucleotide sequence: TGTGCCAGTAGTATCTTTCGCAGAGCAACTAATGAAAAACTGTTTTTT. It yields the protein CASSIFRRATNEKLFF.

This clone appeared a single time. This sequence joins TRBV19 and TRBJ1-5; 7 bases line up with TRBD1. Germline V gene data show CDR1 as LNHDA and CDR2 as SQIVND (reference sequence). This CDR3 is 14 amino acids long. The V gene end was trimmed by 5 bases and the J gene end by 3 bases; junction bases not matched to a gene: 4. The CDR3: CASSGTANNQPQHF. For the CDR3, the DNA is TGTGCCAGTAGTGGGACAGCGAACAATCAGCCCCAGCATTTT.

The CDR3 sequence is CASSLALGQGSREQYF. The CDR3, as DNA: TGTGCCAGCAGCTTAGCCCTGGGACAGGGCTCGAGGGAGCAGTACTTC. V gene TRBV7-9 combines with J gene TRBJ2-7; TRBD1 matches 9 bases. The germline gives CDR1 SEHNR, CDR2 FQNEAQ (reference sequence). V trimming: 0 bases; J trimming: 7 bases; junction bases outside the gene matches: 10. CDR3 length equals 16 residues.

The sample holds one count of this clone. J is TRBJ2-1 and V is TRBV10-3, with 12 positions matching TRBD2. With V trimmed by 7 bases and J by 7 bases, 8 bases remained unmatched. Germline assignment: CDR1 ENHRY and CDR2 SYGVKD. The CDR3 runs to 15 residues. Here the CDR3 reads CAITGTSGLGNEQFF. The CDR3, as DNA: TGTGCCATCACTGGGACTAGCGGGTTAGGGAATGAGCAGTTCTTC.

The V and J genes are TRBV4-3 and TRBJ1-6; D might be TRBD1 (5 bases). The CDR3 length is 20 residues. CDR1 and CDR2 (germline): LGHNA, YSLEER. Trimming took 2 bases from V and 5 from J, leaving 25 bases between them. In nucleotides, the CDR3 is TGCGCCAGCAGCCAAAAGGGACCCGATGCAGGGTTTGGAGATAATTCACCCCTCCACTTT. Amino acids: CASSQKGPDAGFGDNSPLHF.

This clone has only a few counts. CDR3 DNA sequence: TGTGCCAGCAGTGAAGCGCTTGTCGGGACTCAAGAGACCCAGTACTTC. Its translation: CASSEALVGTQETQYF. V is TRBV2 and J is TRBJ2-5; the D gene is possibly TRBD2 (6 bases). The CDR3 consists of 16 residues. The V gene lost 0 bases and the J gene lost 2 bases, with 13 bases spanning the gap. Germline CDR1 is SNHLY and CDR2 is FYNNEI.

The rearrangement joins TRBV30 to TRBJ2-5; 14 positions agree with TRBD2. Germline lookup yields CDR1 GTSNPN and CDR2 SVGIG (reference sequence). This CDR3 region has 15 residues. The V gene end was trimmed by 3 bases and the J gene end by 4 bases; junction bases not matched to a gene: 4. The CDR3 reads CAWRGLAGGLETQYF. CDR3 sequence (DNA): TGTGCCTGGAGAGGACTAGCGGGGGGCCTAGAGACCCAGTACTTC.

The chain has TRBV21-1 and TRBJ1-2. TRBV21-1 represents a pseudogene. CDR3 length: 17 residues. The CDR3: CASSKVGIGRVGDGYTF. CDR3 nucleotides: TGTGCCAGCAGCAAAGTTGGTATCGGAAGGGTAGGTGATGGCTACACCTTC.

The chain is built from TRBV4-2 and TRBJ2-1, with 13 positions matching TRBD2. Germline V lookup: CDR1 LGHNA, CDR2 YNFKEQ. The J segment lost 0 bases and the V segment lost 4 bases, leaving 6 bases of the junction unmatched. The CDR3 spans 18 residues. The CDR3 reads CASSLGLAGVDSYNEQFF. The CDR3 DNA sequence: TGTGCCAGCAGCCTCGGACTAGCGGGGGTTGACTCCTACAATGAGCAGTTCTTC.

The rearrangement links TRBV21-1 to TRBJ2-7; the DNA was not used to check the table's D call, TRBD1. TRBV21-1 corresponds to a pseudogene. The CDR3 contains 16 residues. The CDR3 region is CASSKSAGTGAYEQYF. CDR3 DNA: TGTGCCAGCAGCAAATCCGCCGGGACAGGGGCTTACGAGCAGTACTTC.

This chain joins TRBV5-1 and TRBJ2-1; 9 nucleotides align to TRBD1. Germline CDR1 and CDR2: SGHRS and YFSETQ. The CDR3 loop spans 15 amino acids. The junction had 8 bases not matched to a gene; V was cut back by 4 bases and J by 6 bases. The CDR3 DNA reads as TGCGCCAGCAGCACCACCGGGACAGGGTCCAATGAGCAGTTCTTC. This translates into CASSTTGTGSNEQFF.

This chain joins TRBV7-7 and TRBJ1-3; tentatively, D is TRBD1 (6 bases). The V gene lost 5 bases and the J gene lost 4 bases, with 15 bases spanning the gap. The CDR3 is 15 amino acids. CDR1 is SSHAT and CDR2 is FNYEAQ in the germline V gene (reference sequence). CDR3 region: CASSQGHGEGNTIYF. The CDR3 bases are TGTGCCAGCAGCCAGGGACACGGAGAAGGAAACACCATATATTTT.